These T cell receptor beta chains were read from a single sample in a study of blood T cell repertoires in COVID-19. The method was immunoSEQ multiplex PCR; TCRdb's version includes in-frame clones alone and lacks a portion of them. The sample has some 68,000 clones; 88% are singletons. The sequenced sample was peripheral blood. These TCRs come from a human donor in a cohort sampled during active COVID-19. The CDR3 runs from the conserved cysteine through the conserved F or W. D genes are given only for firm matches. Expanded clones get a size class; other rows say once, few or many, or leave the size out.

>TRBV10-2|TRBJ2-3|.|.
TGCGCCAGCAGTGGGCCCTTCGATACGCAGTATTTT
CASSGPFDTQYF
>TRBV4-2|TRBJ2-7|.|.
TGTGCCAGCAGCGAAGTGGGCGAGGGGGGGTACGAGCAGTACTTC
CASSEVGEGGYEQYF
>TRBV19|TRBJ1-6|TRBD1|.
TGTGCCAGTAGGATAGGGGACAGCGATAATTCACCCCTCCACTTT
CASRIGDSDNSPLHF
>TRBV3-1/TRBV3-2|TRBJ2-4|.|few
TGTGCCAGCAGCCAAGCAGGGTTAGACATTCAGTACTTC
CASSQAGLDIQYF
>TRBV10-3|TRBJ2-5|.|.
TGTGCCATGGGCGGAGGGGTCGAGACCCAGTACTTC
CAMGGGVETQYF
>TRBV6-5|TRBJ1-1|.|.
TGTGCCAGCAGATTTATTCCGGGGAAAGGGACTGAAGCTTTCTTT
CASRFIPGKGTEAFF
>TRBV7-2|TRBJ2-1|.|.
TGTGCCAGCAGCTTAGTTAGGGGTGAGCAGTTCTTC
CASSLVRGEQFF
>TRBV7-9|TRBJ1-2|.|.
TGTGCCAGCAGCCCCTCACAGGGTGGATATGGCTACACCTTC
CASSPSQGGYGYTF
>TRBV9|TRBJ2-4|TRBD1|.
TGTGCCAGCAGCGCGACAGGGGGGGACATTCAGTACTTC
CASSATGGDIQYF
>TRBV4-1|TRBJ1-1|TRBD1|.
TGCGCCAGCAGCCACGACAGGGGCACTGAAGCTTTCTTT
CASSHDRGTEAFF
>TRBV4-3|TRBJ1-2|.|once
TGCGCCAGCAGCCAAGGAACCGCTAGGTATGGCTACACCTTC
CASSQGTARYGYTF
>TRBV20-1|TRBJ1-2|.|few
TGCAGTGCTAGTTGGCAGGGATATGGCTACACCTTC
CSASWQGYGYTF
>TRBV5-1|TRBJ2-1|TRBD2|.
TGCGCCAGCAGGTCCCTAGCGGGGAGCCCCAATGAGCAGTTCTTC
CASRSLAGSPNEQFF
>TRBV30|TRBJ2-7|TRBD2|once
TGTGCCTGGAGTGGGACTAGCGGGATTTGGCAGTACTTC
CAWSGTSGIWQYF
>TRBV7-9|TRBJ2-3|TRBD2|.
TGTGCCAGCAGCTTCGTGGCGGGGGGGATCAAGGAGGCGCAGTATTTT
CASSFVAGGIKEAQYF
>TRBV5-6|TRBJ2-7|TRBD1|.
TGTGCCAGCAGCCTCGGGACAGGGATTTCCTACGAGCAGTACTTC
CASSLGTGISYEQYF
>TRBV5-1|TRBJ2-1|TRBD1|.
TGCGCCAGCAGCGAAACAGGGGTGTTCTACAATGAGCAGTTCTTC
CASSETGVFYNEQFF
>TRBV5-1|TRBJ2-3|TRBD2|.
TGCGCCAGCAGGGAGACTAGCGGGGGCCGTAGCACAGATACGCAGTATTTT
CASRETSGGRSTDTQYF
>TRBV6-1|TRBJ1-2|TRBD1|.
TGTGCCAGCAGTGAAGCGACAGGGGTCCTTGACTTC
CASSEATGVLDF
>TRBV7-2|TRBJ2-5|TRBD2|.
TGTGCCAGCAGGATACTAGCGGGGGAGACCCAGTACTTC
CASRILAGETQYF
>TRBV7-2|TRBJ1-1|.|.
TGTGCCAGCAGCTTAGATTCCCATGTGGCTTTCTTT
CASSLDSHVAFF
>TRBV19|TRBJ1-5|TRBD1|.
TGTGCCAGTAGTCCAGGACAGGGGAATCAGCCCCAGCATTTT
CASSPGQGNQPQHF
>TRBV12-3/TRBV12-4|TRBJ1-1|.|.
TGTGCCAGCAGTCCTGGAAGGGGTACCGAAGCTTTCTTT
CASSPGRGTEAFF
>TRBV6-6|TRBJ1-5|TRBD1|.
TGTGCCCTAGGGACAGGCCATCAGCCCCAGCATTTT
CALGTGHQPQHF
>TRBV19|TRBJ2-7|.|.
TGTGCCAGTAGTATCACTATTTCGTACGAGCAGTACTTC
CASSITISYEQYF
>TRBV2|TRBJ2-7|.|.
TGTGCCGGAGGGGTCAGCTCCATCGAGCAGTACTTC
CAGGVSSIEQYF
>TRBV28|TRBJ2-3|TRBD2|.
TGTGCCAGCCCTCCGAGCGGGGGGATAAGCGATACGCAGTATTTT
CASPPSGGISDTQYF
>TRBV5-1|TRBJ2-5|.|.
TGCGCCAGCAGCGCCCAGGGAGAGACCCAGTACTTC
CASSAQGETQYF
>TRBV29-1|TRBJ1-1|.|.
TGCAGCGTTGCTGCTAAGAACACTGAAGCTTTCTTT
CSVAAKNTEAFF
>TRBV6-1|TRBJ2-3|TRBD2|.
TGTGCCAGCAGTGGTCTAGCGGTGAAGGCCCGCACAGATACGCAGTATTTT
CASSGLAVKARTDTQYF
>TRBV30|TRBJ2-5|.|once
TGTGCCTGGAGTGGGCCGGGTCTGGCCGAAGAGACCCAGTACTTC
CAWSGPGLAEETQYF
>TRBV5-6|TRBJ2-5|TRBD1|few
TGTGCCAGCAGCCTAGCCGGGACAGGGGTTAGGGAGACCCAGTACTTC
CASSLAGTGVRETQYF
>TRBV28|TRBJ1-2|.|.
TGTGCCAGCAGTTTTTTTTCGGGACACAACTATGGCTACACCTTC
CASSFFSGHNYGYTF
>TRBV7-9|TRBJ1-1|.|.
TGTGCCAGCAGCTTACGGCTGGGATGGGGTGTCGGTGGGGCTGCTGAAGCTTTCTTT
CASSLRLGWGVGGAAEAFF
>TRBV6-1|TRBJ1-4|TRBD1|.
TGTGCCAGCAGTGAAGGACCCGGGACAGTGGAAAAACTGTTTTTT
CASSEGPGTVEKLFF
>TRBV5-4|TRBJ2-4|.|.
TGTGCCAGCAGCCCAGAGGCGGGGACCAAAAACATTCAGTACTTC
CASSPEAGTKNIQYF
>TRBV25-1|TRBJ1-2|TRBD1|.
TGTGCCAGCAGTCTGACAGGGACTAACTATGGCTACACCTTC
CASSLTGTNYGYTF
>TRBV28|TRBJ1-2|.|.
TGTGCCAGCAGTTTCCCTCCAGGGTCCCACCACTATGGCTACACCTTC
CASSFPPGSHHYGYTF
>TRBV6-5|TRBJ2-7|TRBD1|.
TGTGCCAGCAGTCCGGGACAGGGGTGGGAGCAGTACTTC
CASSPGQGWEQYF
>TRBV6-5|TRBJ1-2|.|.
TGTGCCATCAGAAGGGGGAACTATGGCTACACCTTC
CAIRRGNYGYTF
>TRBV16|TRBJ1-1|TRBD1|.
TGTGCCAGCAGCCAACGACAGGGTCCGGGGCCTGAAGCTTTCTTT
CASSQRQGPGPEAFF
>TRBV5-5|TRBJ2-3|TRBD2|once
TGTGCCAGCAGCCGGCAGGGACTAGCGGGGGGGCAGGATACGCAGTATTTT
CASSRQGLAGGQDTQYF
>TRBV19|TRBJ1-2|TRBD1|.
TGTGCCAGTAGTATGGTGGGACAGAACTATGGCTACACCTTC
CASSMVGQNYGYTF
>TRBV6-2/TRBV6-3|TRBJ2-5|TRBD1|.
TGTGCCAGCAGTTACCCCAACGGACAGGGTCACTTGTTGACCCAGTACTTC
CASSYPNGQGHLLTQYF
>TRBV19|TRBJ2-1|.|.
TGTGCCAGTAGCCTACAGGGTTACACCTACAATGAGCAGTTCTTC
CASSLQGYTYNEQFF
>TRBV11-3|TRBJ2-7|TRBD1|.
TGTGCCAGCAGAGGCCAGCCGGGACAGGGTGTTTGCAACGAGCAGTACTTC
CASRGQPGQGVCNEQYF
>TRBV27|TRBJ2-3|TRBD2|.
TGTGCCAGCAGTCTAGATTTGACTAGCGGGCCGGATACGCAGTATTTT
CASSLDLTSGPDTQYF
>TRBV10-1|TRBJ2-5|TRBD2|.
TGCGCCAGCAGAACTAGCGGGGTCCCCGAGACCCAGTACTTC
CASRTSGVPETQYF
>TRBV4-1|TRBJ1-4|.|.
TGCGCCAGCAGCCAAGATCGATCGGGAGGGGGGCAATGGAATGAAAAACTGTTTTTT
CASSQDRSGGGQWNEKLFF
>TRBV28|TRBJ2-7|TRBD1|.
TGTGCCAGCAGTTCCCCCGGTTCCGGGACAGGGGGCGAGCAGTACTTC
CASSSPGSGTGGEQYF
>TRBV4-1|TRBJ2-7|TRBD2|.
TGCGCCAGCAGCCAAGATCCCCCTAGCGGGTCTGACGAGCAGTACTTC
CASSQDPPSGSDEQYF
>TRBV28|TRBJ1-4|.|.
TGTGCCAGCAGTTTTCAGGGGCGCGGAGTCCTAGGTGAAAAACTGTTTTTT
CASSFQGRGVLGEKLFF
>TRBV9|TRBJ2-5|TRBD2|.
TGTGCCAGCAGCGTAGGACTAGCGGGAGGGCAGCGCCAGTACTTC
CASSVGLAGGQRQYF
>TRBV10-3|TRBJ1-3|TRBD1|.
TGTGCCATCAGCGCGGACAGGTCCTACTCTGGAAACACCATATATTTT
CAISADRSYSGNTIYF
>TRBV18|TRBJ1-5|.|.
TGTGCCAGCTCCCGTGGACAGTTGGCCGGCAGCAATCAGCCCCAGCATTTT
CASSRGQLAGSNQPQHF
>TRBV5-1|TRBJ2-2|.|once
TGCGCCAGCCGGAGCCCCGGGGGAACCGGGGAGCTGTTTTTT
CASRSPGGTGELFF
>TRBV7-2|TRBJ2-7|.|.
TGTGCCAGCAGCTCCGGAGCGCCTATCAAGCAGTACTTC
CASSSGAPIKQYF